These 5 T cell receptor beta chains came from one sample sequenced in a study of tissue T cells after allogeneic stem cell transplantation. The table came from immunoSEQ multiplex PCR; TCRdb's copy has only in-frame clones and leaves some out. Here the sample spans 28,000 or so clones, roughly nine tenths being singletons. The input for sequencing was blood, taken before transplantation. These receptors originate from a male donor at least 60 years old who later had graft-versus-host disease after an allogeneic stem cell transplant.

The DNA of the CDR3 is TGTGCCAGCAGCGTATCGAGCGGGAGCAACTACGAGCAGTACTTC. This encodes CASSVSSGSNYEQYF. The chain carries TRBV9 and TRBJ2-7; 8 bases are a match to TRBD2. Germline loops: CDR1 SGDLS, CDR2 YYNGEE. The CDR3 has 15 residues. With V trimmed by 1 base and J by 3 bases, 6 bases remained unmatched.

V is TRBV4-2 and J is TRBJ1-3, with D possibly TRBD1 on 6 matching bases. V lost 3 bases, J lost 3 bases, and 18 bases lay in between. The CDR3 extends over 17 amino acids. Germline-derived CDR1 and CDR2 are LGHNA and YNFKEQ. CDR3 nucleotides: TGTGCCAGCAGCCAGGACCCACCTACAGGGTTTGGAAACACCATATATTTT. It codes for CASSQDPPTGFGNTIYF.

The chain recombines TRBV5-4 with TRBJ1-1; D gene uncertain. Germline CDR1 is SGHNT and CDR2 is YYREEE (reference sequence). The CDR3 has 13 amino acids. V was trimmed by 9 bases and J by 6 bases, leaving 18 bases between them. CDR3 nucleotides: TGTGCCAACCATGACGTAAGGGTCTCTGAAGCTTTCTTT. This sequence encodes CANHDVRVSEAFF.

The gene calls are TRBV6-1 and TRBJ1-2; D uncertain. The CDR3 is made up of 16 amino acids. Trimming stripped 2 bases from V and 4 bases from J, with 17 bases between. The V gene's germline CDR1 is MNHNS and CDR2 SASEGT. DNA for the CDR3: TGTGCCAGCAGTGAAATCTGGGGTGGAGCCTCCTATGGCTACACCTTC. As protein: CASSEIWGGASYGYTF.

V and J are TRBV2 and TRBJ1-5; D unclear. The germline V gene encodes CDR1 SNHLY and CDR2 FYNNEI. The CDR3 is made up of 14 amino acids. Trimming stripped 5 bases from V and 3 bases from J, with 11 bases between. The CDR3 region has the DNA TGTGCCAGCAGTCCCGACATGGTCAATCAGCCCCAGCATTTT. Translating gives CASSPDMVNQPQHF.